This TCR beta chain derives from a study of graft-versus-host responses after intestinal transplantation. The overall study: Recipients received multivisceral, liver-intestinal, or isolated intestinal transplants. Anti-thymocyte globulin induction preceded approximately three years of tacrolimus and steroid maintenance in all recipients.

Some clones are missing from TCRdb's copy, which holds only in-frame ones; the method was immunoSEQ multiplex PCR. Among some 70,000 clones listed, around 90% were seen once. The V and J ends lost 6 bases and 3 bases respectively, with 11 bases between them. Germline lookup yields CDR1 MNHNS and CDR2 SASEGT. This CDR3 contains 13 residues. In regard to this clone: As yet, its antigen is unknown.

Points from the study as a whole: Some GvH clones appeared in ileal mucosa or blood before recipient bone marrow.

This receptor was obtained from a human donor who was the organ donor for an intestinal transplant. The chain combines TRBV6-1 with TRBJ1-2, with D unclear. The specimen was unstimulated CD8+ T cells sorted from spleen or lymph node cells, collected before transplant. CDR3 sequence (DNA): TGTGCCAGCAGGGGAACCCTTGACTATGGCTACACCTTC. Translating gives CASRGTLDYGYTF.